This T cell receptor beta chain was captured by sequencing in a study of cytomegalovirus exposure and HLA in healthy donors. This clone was detected once. Its antigen is unknown. This PCR relied on a set of 60 Vbeta primers and 13 Jbeta primers. Assay: immunoSEQ multiplex PCR; the TCRdb copy retains only in-frame clones and omits some. The table has 140,000 or so clones, around 80% seen once. Overall study results and limits: Whilst most TCR sequences proved rare, a subset of public TCRs occurred across many donors. There were some 150 TCR beta chains listed as cytomegalovirus-associated.

Deletions cut 3 bases from V and 6 bases from J, with 9 bases between. The CDR3 is made up of 13 amino acids. Germline V gives CDR1 MNHNS, CDR2 SASEGT. The sample was PBMCs. The TCR comes from a female donor in good health and CMV-seronegative. The genes are TRBV6-1 and TRBJ2-1; no clear D gene. CDR3 amino acids: CASSEESSNEQFF. The CDR3 coding sequence is TGTGCCAGCAGTGAGGAGTCTTCCAATGAGCAGTTCTTC.